A selection of T cell receptor beta chains follows, all from one sample in a study of OX40 agonist ivuxolimab in advanced cancers. Profiled with immunoSEQ multiplex PCR; TCRdb holds only in-frame clones, not every one. The table records 26,000 or so clones, 88% of them present only once. The sequences come from CD4+ or CD8+ T cells sorted from blood, collected in a trial of the OX40 agonist ivuxolimab. The receptors derive from an adult with an advanced solid tumor such as melanoma, head and neck, liver or kidney cancer. The CDR3 runs from the conserved cysteine through the conserved F or W. A D gene is named only where the DNA matches it firmly. A row's size may be missing; if present it is once, few, many or a size class.

size	J	V	D	CDR3	DNA
NA	TRBJ2-3	TRBV7-6	TRBD1	CASSQGAQPTDTQYF	TGTGCCAGCAGCCAGGGGGCTCAGCCCACAGATACGCAGTATTTT
NA	TRBJ2-5	TRBV5-5	NA	CASSSWTREGTQYF	TGTGCCAGCAGCTCTTGGACGCGCGAGGGGACCCAGTACTTC
NA	TRBJ1-1	TRBV27	NA	CASSPPGNTEAFF	TGTGCCAGCAGTCCGCCAGGTAACACTGAAGCTTTCTTT
NA	TRBJ2-3	TRBV14	NA	CASSQGIGTDTQYF	TGTGCCAGCAGCCAAGGTATAGGTACAGATACGCAGTATTTT
NA	TRBJ1-2	TRBV15	NA	CATTPTGPYGYTF	TGTGCCACCACTCCGACAGGCCCCTATGGCTACACCTTC
NA	TRBJ2-6	TRBV9	NA	CASMPGASGANVLTF	TGTGCCAGCATGCCGGGGGCCTCTGGGGCCAACGTCCTGACTTTC
NA	TRBJ2-5	TRBV27	TRBD2	CASSLQRDRETQYF	TGTGCCAGCAGTTTGCAGCGGGATAGGGAGACCCAGTACTTC
NA	TRBJ1-1	TRBV19	NA	CASSWNQGNTEAFF	TGTGCCAGTAGTTGGAACCAGGGTAACACTGAAGCTTTCTTT
NA	TRBJ1-6	TRBV5-4	NA	CASSLGTGSPLHF	TGTGCCAGCAGCTTGGGAACGGGTTCACCCCTCCACTTT
NA	TRBJ1-2	TRBV11-2	TRBD1	CASSLDGQGAGYGYTF	TGTGCCAGCAGCTTAGATGGACAGGGCGCTGGGTATGGCTACACCTTC
NA	TRBJ1-3	TRBV7-9	NA	CASSLASGVSGNTIYF	TGTGCCAGCAGCTTAGCGTCGGGGGTGTCTGGAAACACCATATATTTT
NA	TRBJ2-1	TRBV29-1	TRBD2	CSVAGVYNEQFF	TGCAGCGTCGCGGGGGTATACAATGAGCAGTTCTTC
NA	TRBJ1-5	TRBV5-6	NA	CASSAGSYQPQHF	TGTGCCAGCAGCGCGGGATCCTATCAGCCCCAGCATTTT
NA	TRBJ1-1	TRBV27	NA	CASSFVRGEAFF	TGTGCCAGCAGTTTTGTCAGGGGAGAAGCTTTCTTT
NA	TRBJ2-5	TRBV30	TRBD2	CAWSTSGFVRETQYF	TGTGCCTGGAGTACTAGCGGTTTTGTTCGAGAGACCCAGTACTTC
NA	TRBJ1-5	TRBV6-1	NA	CASSEIPEPNQPQHF	TGTGCCAGCAGTGAAATTCCAGAACCCAATCAGCCCCAGCATTTT
NA	TRBJ1-4	TRBV6-5	NA	CASSLGEKLFF	TGTGCCAGCAGTTTGGGAGAAAAACTGTTTTTT
NA	TRBJ1-3	TRBV7-8	TRBD1	CASSRQGGGNTIYF	TGTGCCAGCAGCAGACAGGGGGGCGGAAACACCATATATTTT
NA	TRBJ2-7	TRBV5-1	NA	CASSIWGSYEQYF	TGCGCCAGCAGCATCTGGGGATCCTACGAGCAGTACTTC
NA	TRBJ2-7	TRBV6-5	NA	CASSYSAGAEQYF	TGTGCCAGCAGTTACTCGGCAGGGGCCGAGCAGTACTTC
NA	TRBJ1-1	TRBV15	TRBD1	CATSRDRGQGAEAFF	TGTGCCACCAGCAGAGATCGGGGACAGGGGGCTGAAGCTTTCTTT
once	TRBJ2-7	TRBV7-6	NA	CASSLQGSSYEQYF	TGTGCCAGCAGCTTACAGGGAAGCTCCTACGAGCAGTACTTC
NA	TRBJ2-1	TRBV11-2	NA	CASRYSGSSYNEQFF	TGTGCCAGCAGGTATTCGGGATCCTCCTACAATGAGCAGTTCTTC